A single sample is the source of the 20 T cell receptor beta chains below, sequenced in a study of blood T cell repertoires in COVID-19. Clones were sequenced by immunoSEQ multiplex PCR, and TCRdb holds only the in-frame ones, with some missing. The table has about 400,000 clones, 80% to 90% seen once. Sequencing was carried out using peripheral blood. The receptors derive from a woman younger than 45 with acute or convalescent COVID-19.

This clone has only one observation. The chain recombines TRBV4-2 with TRBJ2-1; 7 bases line up with TRBD2. CDR1 LGHNA and CDR2 YNFKEQ come from the germline V gene. The CDR3 consists of 16 residues. Trimming took 0 bases from V and 4 from J; bases not matched to a gene: 6. Written as DNA, the CDR3 is TGTGCCAGCAGCCAAGATCTGCGCGGGGGATACAATGAGCAGTTCTTC. Translating it yields CASSQDLRGGYNEQFF.

This clone was counted between two and nine times. The identical CDR3 is also encoded by other nucleotide sequences in the sample. The chain is built from TRBV5-1 and TRBJ1-1; D is ambiguous. The CDR3 contains 13 residues. Germline CDR1 reads SGHRS; CDR2 reads YFSETQ. V was pared by 0 bases and J by 2 bases, with 5 bases between. The CDR3 region has the DNA TGCGCCAGCAGCTTGGGAGTAAACACTGAAGCTTTCTTT. This codes for CASSLGVNTEAFF. Full variable domain (remainder filled in from reference TRBV5-1 and TRBJ1-1): KAGVTQTPRYLIKTRGQQVTLSCSPISGHRSVSWYQQTPGQGLQFLFEYFSETQRNKGNFPGRFSGRQFSNSRSEMNVSTLELGDSALYLCASSLGVNTEAFFGQGTRLTVV.

J is TRBJ2-4 and V is TRBV6-2 or TRBV6-3; D call uncertain. The V end was cut by 6 bases, the J end by 7 bases, with 19 bases between. Germline V gene sequence: CDR1 MNHEY, CDR2 SVGEGT. This CDR3 region has 15 residues. This CDR3 reads CASSRPNRSGNIQYF. The CDR3 bases are TGTGCCAGCAGCCGCCCGAACCGGAGTGGGAACATTCAGTACTTC.

The chain employs TRBV12-3 or TRBV12-4 and TRBJ2-5, with TRBD1 matching 7 bases. J was trimmed by 5 bases and V by 5 bases; bases with no gene match: 2. This CDR3 is built from 12 residues. The CDR3 reads CASSQQGETQYF. In DNA, the CDR3 is TGTGCCAGCAGTCAACAGGGGGAGACCCAGTACTTC.

V is TRBV6-6 and J is TRBJ2-7; possible D gene TRBD1, 8 bases. The CDR3 is 15 residues long. Trimming took off 5 bases at V and 4 bases at J, with 18 bases between the two ends. Germline assignment: CDR1 MNHNY and CDR2 SVGAGI (reference sequence). This CDR3 reads CASSQQDREGYEQYF. The CDR3 DNA follows: TGTGCCAGCAGTCAACAGGACAGGGAGGGGTACGAGCAGTACTTC.

This chain links TRBV5-4 with TRBJ1-1; D unresolved. Germline V lookup: CDR1 SGHNT, CDR2 YYREEE (reference sequence). V lost 1 base and J lost 2, with 9 bases in between. The CDR3 is 14 residues long. CDR3 nucleotides: TGTGCCAGCAGCTTGAAAGGGAGTAACACTGAAGCTTTCTTT. This translates into CASSLKGSNTEAFF.

A single count supports this clone. The chain recombines TRBV24-1 with TRBJ2-1, with 7 bases aligning to TRBD1. Germline V gene lookup returns CDR1 KGHDR and CDR2 SFDVKD. This CDR3 spans 15 amino acids. The ends lost 6 bases at V and 6 bases at J; junction bases unmatched: 10. The CDR3 DNA is TGTGCCACCAGTTCACCGGGACAGTCATCCAATGAGCAGTTCTTC. Translating it yields CATSSPGQSSNEQFF.

This chain links TRBV24-1 with TRBJ2-3; 7 bases align to TRBD2. Germline V gene data show CDR1 as KGHDR and CDR2 as SFDVKD. V lost 0 bases and J lost 2; bases outside the gene matches: 4. The CDR3 covers 16 residues. CDR3 coding DNA: TGTGCCACCAGTGATTTGGGGGCGGGGGACACAGATACGCAGTATTTT. This translates into CATSDLGAGDTDTQYF.

The V gene is TRBV5-1, the J gene TRBJ2-3; D unresolved. Trimming left V 7 bases short and J 5 bases short, with 14 bases between. There are 13 residues in the CDR3. From germline, CDR1 is SGHRS and CDR2 YFSETQ. The CDR3 protein is CASFSGQEDTQYF. CDR3 DNA: TGCGCCAGCTTTTCAGGCCAGGAAGATACGCAGTATTTT.

V gene TRBV9 combines with J gene TRBJ2-7; 11 bases match TRBD2. The J segment lost 7 bases and the V segment lost 3 bases, leaving 12 bases of the junction unmatched. Germline loops: CDR1 SGDLS, CDR2 YYNGEE. The CDR3 is 16 amino acids. This CDR3 is CASSASGTSGEREQYF. CDR3 nucleotide sequence: TGTGCCAGCAGCGCCTCCGGGACTAGCGGAGAGAGGGAGCAGTACTTC. Complete variable domain (other parts from reference TRBV9 and TRBJ2-7): DSGVTQTPKHLITATGQRVTLRCSPRSGDLSVYWYQQSLDQGLQFLIQYYNGEERAKGNILERFSAQQFPDLHSELNLSSLELGDSALYFCASSASGTSGEREQYFGPGTRLTVT.

The rearrangement joins TRBV6-5 to TRBJ2-2; 7 bases are a match to TRBD1. Germline-derived CDR1 and CDR2 are MNHEY and SVGAGI. J was trimmed by 2 bases and V by 9 bases; bases with no gene match: 6. This CDR3 contains 14 residues. CDR3: CASSGQINTGELFF. The CDR3 nucleotides are TGTGCCAGTTCGGGACAGATCAACACCGGGGAGCTGTTTTTT.

The chain links TRBV7-8 to TRBJ2-2; D may be TRBD2 (6 bases). The CDR3 spans 15 residues. V dropped 3 bases and J dropped 0 bases, with 8 bases sitting between them. CDR1 SGHVS and CDR2 FQNEAQ come from the germline V gene. The CDR3 reads CASSFRGSNTGELFF. In nucleotides, the CDR3 is TGTGCCAGCAGCTTCCGGGGGTCGAACACCGGGGAGCTGTTTTTT.

This clone was counted a few times. This chain connects TRBV7-9 to TRBJ2-1; D is perhaps TRBD1 (6 bases). V lost 5 bases and J lost 2, with 13 bases in between. The CDR3 extends over 15 amino acids. Germline CDR1 reads SEHNR; CDR2 reads FQNEAQ (reference sequence). The CDR3 DNA is TGTGCCAGCAGCCCAAAGGACAGCACCTACAATGAGCAGTTCTTC. Encoded protein: CASSPKDSTYNEQFF.

This clone was detected only a few times. V and J are TRBV7-9 and TRBJ1-2; 8 bases agree with TRBD1. Losses at the gene ends were 5 bases for V and 0 bases for J; bases not matched to a gene: 8. Germline CDR1 SEHNR, CDR2 FQNEAQ (reference sequence). This CDR3 comprises 16 residues. CDR3 DNA sequence: TGTGCCAGCAGCCCAGGGGGACAGGAAGCTAACTATGGCTACACCTTC. Protein product: CASSPGGQEANYGYTF.

The genes are TRBV18 and TRBJ1-6; tentatively, D is TRBD1 (5 bases). This CDR3 has 15 residues. The ends were cut back, 2 bases at V and 10 bases at J, with 15 bases in the middle. CDR1 is KGHSH, CDR2 LQKENI, per germline. CDR3 sequence reads: CASSPDRRDLSPLHF. CDR3 DNA sequence: TGTGCCAGCTCACCAGACAGACGCGACTTATCACCCCTCCACTTT.

The rearrangement joins TRBV6-5 to TRBJ1-4, with 9 bases fitting TRBD1. After removal of 6 bases from V and 8 bases from J, the junction contained 10 bases not matched to a gene. Germline CDR1 reads MNHEY; CDR2 reads SVGAGI. The CDR3 covers 15 residues. The chain's CDR3 is CASSDLTGGKEKLFF. The DNA of the CDR3 is TGTGCCAGCAGCGATTTGACAGGGGGAAAGGAAAAACTGTTTTTT.

The rearrangement joins TRBV5-1 to TRBJ1-2, with TRBD1 identical over 9 bases. V trimming: 0 bases; J trimming: 4 bases; junction bases outside the gene matches: 7. The CDR3 covers 16 residues. Germline V gene lookup returns CDR1 SGHRS and CDR2 YFSETQ. The CDR3 coding sequence is TGCGCCAGCAGCTTGGGGGGGACAGGGAGTATCTATGGCTACACCTTC. Residues: CASSLGGTGSIYGYTF.

The DNA of the CDR3 is TGCGCCAGCAGCCAACCTGCTAGCGGGGGGACACTCGGGGAGCTGTTTTTT. The encoded protein is CASSQPASGGTLGELFF. The chain is built from TRBV4-1 and TRBJ2-2, with 11 bases that match TRBD2. The CDR3 is 17 amino acids. In germline, CDR1 is MGHRA, CDR2 YSYEKL. V dropped 2 bases and J dropped 7; count of bases not matched to a gene: 9.

This chain links TRBV5-1 with TRBJ2-7, with 10 bases matching TRBD1. The germline V gene has CDR1 SGHRS and CDR2 YFSETQ. Trimming took 4 bases from V and 1 from J; bases not matched to a gene: 5. This CDR3 has 15 residues. The CDR3 DNA is TGCGCCAGCAGCCCGACAGGGGGCATGTCCTACGAGCAGTACTTC. The encoded protein is CASSPTGGMSYEQYF.

About this clone itself: The same CDR3 also results from other DNA sequences found in this sample. This chain uses TRBV30 with TRBJ2-3; unclear D gene. V shed 0 bases and J shed 8 bases, with 9 bases lying between them. The CDR3 has 12 residues. Germline-derived CDR1 and CDR2 are GTSNPN and SVGIG (reference sequence). The CDR3 DNA reads TGTGCCTGGAGTGTAGTTGGAGTTACGCAGTATTTT. It codes for CAWSVVGVTQYF.